Listed below are T cell receptor beta chains from one sample, sequenced in a study of T cell responses to AZD1222 COVID-19 vaccine. Clones were sequenced by immunoSEQ multiplex PCR, and TCRdb holds only the in-frame ones, with some missing. Of roughly 120,000 clones listed, roughly 90% are singletons. Sequenced material: peripheral blood, taken on day 0 of AZD1222 vaccination. These TCRs come from an adult in good health. CDR3s include the opening cysteine and the closing phenylalanine or tryptophan. The D gene is left open where the match is weak. A clone size is listed for some rows: how often the clone was seen (once, few, many), or a class if it is expanded.

J: TRBJ1-1
size: .
D: .
V: TRBV21-1
DNA: TGTGCCAGCAGCACGAGACAGGGCCTGAACACTGAAGCTTTCTTT
CDR3: CASSTRQGLNTEAFF

J: TRBJ1-6
size: .
D: TRBD1
V: TRBV6-5
DNA: TGTGCCAGCAGTTACGACAGGGAACACTCACCCCTCCACTTT
CDR3: CASSYDREHSPLHF

J: TRBJ2-3
size: .
D: .
V: TRBV19
DNA: TGTGCCAGTAGTATTGGGCGGGCCCGCACAGATACGCAGTATTTT
CDR3: CASSIGRARTDTQYF

J: TRBJ1-2
size: few
D: .
V: TRBV29-1
DNA: TGCAGCGTTGAATCCCAGGCTGACTATGGCTACACCTTC
CDR3: CSVESQADYGYTF

J: TRBJ2-7
size: .
D: TRBD2
V: TRBV5-1
DNA: TGCGCCAGCAGCTTGGATGCCACTAGCGGGGGGGGCTACGAGCAGTACTTC
CDR3: CASSLDATSGGGYEQYF

J: TRBJ1-5
size: .
D: TRBD1
V: TRBV11-2
DNA: TGTGCCAGCAGCCCAGGGACAGGGGGCAATCAGCCCCAGCATTTT
CDR3: CASSPGTGGNQPQHF

J: TRBJ1-2
size: .
D: .
V: TRBV27
DNA: TGTGCCAGCAGTTTAGTACTAGGCAGTTCCTATGGCTACACCTTC
CDR3: CASSLVLGSSYGYTF

J: TRBJ1-4
size: once
D: TRBD1
V: TRBV19
DNA: TGTGCCAGTAACCCGGACAGGGCGACGTTGAGTTATGAAAAACTGTTTTTT
CDR3: CASNPDRATLSYEKLFF

J: TRBJ2-1
size: .
D: .
V: TRBV29-1
DNA: TGCAGCGCGACCAAGAGCCACAATGAGCAGTTCTTC
CDR3: CSATKSHNEQFF

J: TRBJ1-5
size: few
D: .
V: TRBV25-1
DNA: TGTGCCAGCGAAGGCCTTGATCAGCCCCAGCATTTT
CDR3: CASEGLDQPQHF

J: TRBJ1-4
size: .
D: .
V: TRBV29-1
DNA: TGCAGCGTTTCCACTAATGAAAAACTGTTTTTT
CDR3: CSVSTNEKLFF

J: TRBJ2-5
size: few
D: TRBD1
V: TRBV7-7
DNA: TGTGCTAGCAGCCTCCAGGGGGCCGAGACCCAGTACTTC
CDR3: CASSLQGAETQYF

J: TRBJ2-5
size: once
D: .
V: TRBV3-1/TRBV3-2
DNA: TGTGCCAGCAGCCACACTAGTAACTCGGAGACCCAGTACTTC
CDR3: CASSHTSNSETQYF

J: TRBJ1-2
size: .
D: .
V: TRBV6-5
DNA: TGTGCCAGCAGTTATGGACGGCTCGAAGGTAGCACCTTC
CDR3: CASSYGRLEGSTF

J: TRBJ1-1
size: .
D: .
V: TRBV20-1
DNA: TGCAGTGCTAGTGATACTGAAGCTTTCTTT
CDR3: CSASDTEAFF

J: TRBJ2-2
size: .
D: TRBD1
V: TRBV7-6
DNA: TGTGCCAGCAGCCCCCTCTCGGCAGGGGGAAGGCCCGGGGAGCTGTTTTTT
CDR3: CASSPLSAGGRPGELFF

J: TRBJ1-2
size: .
D: .
V: TRBV25-1
DNA: TGTGCCAGCAGTGAATTTGGTACAAACTATGGCTACACCTTC
CDR3: CASSEFGTNYGYTF

J: TRBJ1-3
size: .
D: .
V: TRBV6-5
DNA: TGTGCCAGCAGACCTATCCGGGACACCGGAAACACCATATATTTT
CDR3: CASRPIRDTGNTIYF

J: TRBJ1-1
size: .
D: .
V: TRBV13
DNA: TGTGCCAGCAGCTCGCCCGGACACGAAGCTTTCTTT
CDR3: CASSSPGHEAFF

J: TRBJ1-3
size: .
D: .
V: TRBV20-1
DNA: TGCAGTGCTAGTATGGGGGCTGGAAACACCATATATTTT
CDR3: CSASMGAGNTIYF

J: TRBJ1-5
size: .
D: TRBD1
V: TRBV5-8
DNA: TGTGCCAGCAGCGTGTCGGGACAGGGGAATCAGCCCCAGCATTTT
CDR3: CASSVSGQGNQPQHF

J: TRBJ1-2
size: .
D: TRBD1
V: TRBV2
DNA: TGTGCACCAAGGGGACAGGAAAATGGCTACACCTTC
CDR3: CAPRGQENGYTF

J: TRBJ2-5
size: .
D: .
V: TRBV10-3
DNA: TGTGCCATCAGCACTACAGGGAGGGATGAAGAGACCCAGTACTTC
CDR3: CAISTTGRDEETQYF

J: TRBJ1-1
size: .
D: .
V: TRBV2
DNA: TGTGCCAGCAGTAAGGGACGGATGAACACTGAAGCTTTCTTT
CDR3: CASSKGRMNTEAFF

J: TRBJ2-7
size: .
D: .
V: TRBV7-9
DNA: TGTGCCAGCAGCTTTGGGGGGACCCTCTACGAGCAGTACTTC
CDR3: CASSFGGTLYEQYF

J: TRBJ2-1
size: .
D: TRBD1
V: TRBV9
DNA: TGTGCCAGCAGCCCGGGACAGGGGGTCTCCTACAATGAGCAGTTCTTC
CDR3: CASSPGQGVSYNEQFF

J: TRBJ2-7
size: .
D: TRBD2
V: TRBV7-6
DNA: TGTGCCAGCAGCTCGGGACTAGCGGGGGGCCCAACCTACGAGCAGTACTTC
CDR3: CASSSGLAGGPTYEQYF

J: TRBJ1-1
size: .
D: .
V: TRBV5-1
DNA: TGCGCCAGCAGACCAATACAGGGCTTCGAAGCTTTCTTT
CDR3: CASRPIQGFEAFF

J: TRBJ1-2
size: .
D: .
V: TRBV7-8
DNA: TGTGCCAGCAGCTTAGATGGCTGGGTTGGCTACACCTTC
CDR3: CASSLDGWVGYTF

J: TRBJ2-5
size: .
D: .
V: TRBV2
DNA: TGTGCCAGCAGTCGGCTACGGGGGACGGTTCAAGAGACCCAGTACTTC
CDR3: CASSRLRGTVQETQYF

J: TRBJ2-3
size: .
D: .
V: TRBV21-1
DNA: TGTGCCAGCAGCAAACGACGGACAGATACGCAGTATTTT
CDR3: CASSKRRTDTQYF

J: TRBJ1-1
size: .
D: .
V: TRBV5-1
DNA: TGCGCCAGCAGCTCGGATTGGGGTAAGACCACTGAAGCTTTCTTT
CDR3: CASSSDWGKTTEAFF

J: TRBJ1-2
size: .
D: TRBD1
V: TRBV4-1
DNA: TGCGCCAGCAGCCAAGGGGACAGGGCTATTGGCTACACCTTC
CDR3: CASSQGDRAIGYTF

J: TRBJ1-1
size: .
D: TRBD1
V: TRBV2
DNA: TGTGCCAGCGGGGACAGTACGAACACTGAAGCTTTCTTT
CDR3: CASGDSTNTEAFF

J: TRBJ2-7
size: .
D: .
V: TRBV15
DNA: TGTGCCACCAGCAGAGATGGGGGGGGCTCGGGCGAGCAGTACTTC
CDR3: CATSRDGGGSGEQYF

J: TRBJ2-3
size: .
D: .
V: TRBV5-4
DNA: TGTGCCAGCAGCCCGGAGGTGGTTAGCACAGATACGCAGTATTTT
CDR3: CASSPEVVSTDTQYF